This TCR beta chain emerged from a study of shared clonotypes between healthy human individuals. The CDR3 extends over 15 amino acids. In germline, CDR1 is SGHVS, CDR2 FQNEAQ. Trimming removed 2 bases from V and 2 bases from J, with 12 bases in between. Assay used: immunoSEQ multiplex PCR; TCRdb lists only in-frame clones, some missing. The table has 400,000 to 600,000 clones, 70% to 80% seen once; the top ten hold about 12%. Material: PBMCs. This receptor was obtained from a woman between 40 and 55 years old in good health. Some clones in this sample may be carry-over from other donors' samples. The chain is built from TRBV7-8 and TRBJ1-1, with D possibly matching TRBD1 (5 bases). CDR3 protein: CASSLMAGRNTEAFF. As DNA, the CDR3 is TGTGCCAGCAGCTTAATGGCGGGGCGAAACACTGAAGCTTTCTTT.